This TCR beta chain stems from a study of T cells in Graves' hyperthyroidism and ophthalmopathy. Findings and caveats of the study: Most expanded thyroid clonotypes above 0.001 also appeared in blood.

RNA transcripts yielded amplified TCR beta CDR3 regions. First-round RT-PCR with HTBI primers amplified the TCR CDR3 region. MiXCR, run by TCRdb on the multiplex PCR reads, gives a single entry per CDR3 protein. The table has hundreds of thousands of distinct CDR3 sequences, about 15% seen once. This clonotype came up many times. Its antigen is currently unknown. Patients were excluded because of uncontrolled infection, other autoimmune disease, pregnancy or lactation. The sample taken for sequencing was blood. The receptor was isolated from a woman aged 60-70 years with Graves' ophthalmopathy.

CDR3 in amino acids: CASDRAVGETQYF. The CDR3 DNA reads as TGTGCCAGCGATCGGGCAGTCGGGGAGACCCAGTACTTC. The rearrangement links TRBV2 to TRBJ2-5; D uncertain. The germline V gene encodes CDR1 SNHLY and CDR2 FYNNEI. CDR3 length equals 13 residues. Trimming removed 8 bases at V and 5 bases at J, with 15 bases between.